A single sample is the source of the 9 T cell receptor beta chains below, sequenced in a study of cytomegalovirus exposure and HLA in healthy donors. In the PCR, 60 Vbeta and 13 Jbeta primers were used. Some clones are missing from TCRdb's copy, which holds only in-frame ones; the method was immunoSEQ multiplex PCR. The repertoire has approximately 82,000 clones, about four fifths of them found once; the top ten carry around 1.5%. Material: PBMCs. The receptors shown here come from a man in his forties in good health and CMV-seronegative.

The chain combines TRBV19 with TRBJ2-2, with D possibly matching TRBD1 (6 bases). Germline CDR1 is LNHDA and CDR2 is SQIVND (reference sequence). Trimming stripped 1 base from V and 4 bases from J, with 13 bases between. This CDR3 has 16 residues. The CDR3 nucleotides read TGTGCCAGTAGTATAGGTTGGGGGACATTCACCGGGGAGCTGTTTTTT. Encoded protein: CASSIGWGTFTGELFF.

The V call is TRBV6-4, the J call TRBJ1-1; possibly TRBD1 for D (6 bases). Per the germline V gene, CDR1 is MRHNA and CDR2 is SNTAGT. This CDR3 comprises 17 residues. V lost 8 bases and J 1 base, leaving 23 bases between the germline ends. CDR3 nucleotides: TGTGCCAGCTCTGACCAGTGGGGGGGGGCTAGGAACACTGAAGCTTTCTTT. This encodes CASSDQWGGARNTEAFF.

This rearrangement joins TRBV6-1 to TRBJ2-4; 13 bases match TRBD2. CDR1 is MNHNS and CDR2 is SASEGT in the germline V gene. V gave up 6 bases and J gave up 5 bases; unmatched junction bases: 4. This CDR3 has 15 residues. CDR3 in amino acids: CASRTLAGGENIQYF. CDR3 bases: TGTGCCAGCAGGACACTAGCGGGAGGGGAAAACATTCAGTACTTC.

A word on this clone: Other DNA sequences in the same sample also yield this CDR3. The chain employs TRBV5-1 and TRBJ2-1; D uncertain. The germline V gene has CDR1 SGHRS and CDR2 YFSETQ. The CDR3 is 11 amino acids. Trimming removed 3 bases from V and 7 bases from J, with 5 bases in between. This CDR3 is CASSSGNEQFF. Written as DNA, the CDR3 is TGCGCCAGCAGCTCCGGTAATGAGCAGTTCTTC.

The V gene is TRBV7-2, the J gene TRBJ2-5; 10 nucleotides match TRBD2. The CDR3 is 16 residues long. The trim removed 2 bases at V and 5 bases at J, leaving 8 bases unmatched. In germline, CDR1 is SGHTA, CDR2 FQGNSA. The CDR3 nucleotides read TGTGCCAGCAGCTTAAGGGCTAGCGGGAGTGTGGAGACCCAGTACTTC. Translation gives CASSLRASGSVETQYF.

The chain uses TRBV7-2 and TRBJ2-3; TRBD2 aligns across 10 bases. From germline, CDR1 is SGHTA and CDR2 FQGNSA. The CDR3 extends over 12 amino acids. Here the CDR3 DNA reads TGTGGTAGCGGGAGGTACGCAGATACGCAGTATTTT. It codes for CGSGRYADTQYF.

J is TRBJ1-1 and V is TRBV7-2; 7 bases align to TRBD1. Trimming took 6 bases from V and 4 from J; bases not matched to a gene: 8. The CDR3 is 14 amino acids. CDR1 is SGHTA, CDR2 FQGNSA, per germline. The CDR3 DNA sequence: TGTGCCAGCAGTTTCGACAGGGTTGGCACTGAAGCTTTCTTT. This encodes CASSFDRVGTEAFF.

The chain has TRBV6-1 and TRBJ2-5; D is ambiguous. CDR1 MNHNS and CDR2 SASEGT come from the germline V gene. V was trimmed by 6 bases and J by 11 bases, leaving 19 bases between them. The CDR3 consists of 13 residues. The CDR3 reads CASSITEPTEQYF. DNA for the CDR3: TGTGCCAGCAGCATTACTGAGCCTACGGAGCAGTACTTC.

On this clone: Other DNA sequences from this sample encode an identical CDR3 as well. V is TRBV27 and J is TRBJ1-5; 7 bases agree with TRBD1. The V gene's germline CDR1 is MNHEY and CDR2 SMNVEV (reference sequence). The CDR3 covers 14 residues. The trim removed 5 bases at V and 2 bases at J, leaving 3 bases unmatched. The CDR3 nucleotides are TGTGCCAGCAGTCTTACAGGGGGCAATCAGCCCCAGCATTTT. Translated: CASSLTGGNQPQHF.